These 26 T cell receptor beta chains came from one sample sequenced in a study of shared clonotypes between healthy human individuals (dated by TCRdb to the early 2020s). The library came from the immunoSEQ multiplex PCR assay. TCRdb re-hosts the immuneACCESS table, in-frame sequences only. Its copies lack some clones; in the studies checked, an unresolved V gene accounts for under half of them, and the cause for the rest is not known. The sample data list over 1.4 million clones, and roughly 97% of these were observed just once. The top ten hold 0.95% to 1.5% of the sample. Sequencing was carried out using naive CD4+ T cells sorted from blood. The cell subset or site label, as the study defines it: CD45RA+ positively selected. The receptors come from a man aged 30-40 years in good health.

The chain recombines TRBV5-1 with TRBJ2-1; 7 bases match TRBD2. CDR1 is SGHRS and CDR2 is YFSETQ in the germline V gene. The CDR3 contains 15 residues. With V trimmed by 4 bases and J by 4 bases, 8 bases remained unmatched. DNA of the CDR3: TGCGCCAGCAGCGCCGGGACTAAGTTTTACAATGAGCAGTTCTTC. It codes for CASSAGTKFYNEQFF.

This sequence joins TRBV18 and TRBJ2-7; possibly TRBD1 for D (6 bases). The CDR3 totals 14 residues. The V end lost 2 bases, the J end lost 3 bases, and 11 bases lay between the germline ends. Germline values: CDR1 KGHSH, CDR2 LQKENI. CDR3 loop: CASSPGGASYEQYF. The CDR3 nucleotides read TGTGCCAGCTCACCAGGGGGCGCGAGCTACGAGCAGTACTTC.

This chain connects TRBV15 to TRBJ2-5; a possible D gene is TRBD2 (6 bases). The CDR3 is 15 residues long. Trimming cost V 6 bases and J 5 bases, with 19 bases left between them. The V gene's germline CDR1 is LNHNV and CDR2 YYDKDF (reference sequence). The CDR3 DNA reads TGTGCCACCAGAGTTAGGCGGGACGTCACGGAGACCCAGTACTTC. Its protein is CATRVRRDVTETQYF.

The rearrangement links TRBV7-6 to TRBJ2-1, with 14 bases that match TRBD2. Germline V CDR1 and CDR2: SGHVS, FNYEAQ. Trimming cost V 5 bases and J 7 bases; bases outside gene matches: 7. The CDR3 runs 16 residues. The CDR3 DNA reads TGTGCCAGCAGCCCCCCGGGACTAGCGGGAGCTAATGAGCAGTTCTTC. Amino acids: CASSPPGLAGANEQFF.

J is TRBJ2-5 and V is TRBV5-1; D is ambiguous. The CDR3 has 14 residues. The germline gives CDR1 SGHRS, CDR2 YFSETQ. V shed 2 bases and J shed 5 bases, with 13 bases lying between them. The CDR3 loop is CASSFQKKGETQYF. CDR3 coding DNA: TGCGCCAGCAGCTTTCAGAAGAAGGGTGAGACCCAGTACTTC.

This chain joins TRBV5-5 and TRBJ2-7; D is ambiguous. Trimming took off 1 base at V and 1 base at J, with 9 bases between the two ends. Germline V gene lookup returns CDR1 SGHKS and CDR2 YYEKEE (reference sequence). This CDR3 region has 14 residues. The CDR3 region is CASSLPHTSYEQYF. CDR3 nucleotides: TGTGCCAGCAGCTTGCCCCACACTTCCTACGAGCAGTACTTC.

This clone is a singleton in its sample. The chain combines TRBV19 with TRBJ1-4; D unresolved. Trimming cost V 3 bases and J 7 bases, with 15 bases left between them. Germline V gene sequence: CDR1 LNHDA, CDR2 SQIVND (reference sequence). The CDR3 has 15 residues. CDR3 coding DNA: TGTGCCAGTAGTATCGGACCAGGATGGGGTGAAAAACTGTTTTTT. This encodes CASSIGPGWGEKLFF.

The chain carries TRBV6-1 and TRBJ2-2; tentative D call: TRBD2 (6 bases). The CDR3 length is 15 residues. Between the trimmed V and J ends, which lost 4 bases and 1 base, there was a span of 10 bases. Germline V lookup: CDR1 MNHNS, CDR2 SASEGT. The CDR3 DNA reads as TGTGCCAGCAGTGCTAATAGCGGGAACACCGGGGAGCTGTTTTTT. This sequence encodes CASSANSGNTGELFF.

The sample holds one count of this clone. The chain joins TRBV7-9 to TRBJ2-2; D gene unclear. V was shortened by 7 bases and J by 6 bases, with 6 bases between the two germline ends. The CDR3 has 11 residues. CDR1 and CDR2 (germline): SEHNR, FQNEAQ (reference sequence). This CDR3 is CASNQAGELFF. In DNA, the CDR3 is TGTGCCAGCAACCAGGCCGGGGAGCTGTTTTTT. The full variable domain, completed using reference TRBV7-9 and TRBJ2-2, is DTGVSQNPRHKITKRGQNVTFRCDPISEHNRLYWYRQTLGQGPEFLTYFQNEAQLEKSRLLSDRFSAERPKGSFSTLEIQRTEQGDSAMYLCASNQAGELFFGEGSRLTVL.

This chain uses TRBV6-5 with TRBJ2-3; no definite D call. From germline, CDR1 is MNHEY and CDR2 SVGAGI. The V gene lost 0 bases and the J gene lost 3 bases, with 13 bases spanning the gap. The CDR3 is 16 residues long. As DNA, the CDR3 is TGTGCCAGCAGTTACTCGTGGGTCCGGCGGACAGATACGCAGTATTTT. Protein sequence: CASSYSWVRRTDTQYF.

This clone was detected once. The chain has TRBV7-2 and TRBJ2-1, with a possible D match to TRBD2 (6 bases). The V gene lost 0 bases and the J gene lost 7 bases, with 10 bases spanning the gap. CDR3 length equals 14 residues. Looked up from germline, CDR1 is SGHTA and CDR2 is FQGNSA. Here the CDR3 DNA reads TGTGCCAGCAGCTTAGCCCTGACTAGGAATGAGCAGTTCTTC. It codes for CASSLALTRNEQFF.

The sample holds one count of this clone. V usage is TRBV2 and J usage is TRBJ2-7, with TRBD2 identical over 10 bases. V shed 2 bases and J 0 bases; nucleotides not matched to a gene: 10. CDR1 is SNHLY, CDR2 FYNNEI, per germline. The CDR3 sequence is 18 residues long. CDR3 residues: CASSELISASGSSYEQYF. CDR3 coding DNA: TGTGCCAGCAGTGAACTTATAAGTGCTAGCGGGAGCTCCTACGAGCAGTACTTC.

This chain links TRBV5-4 with TRBJ2-2; D is ambiguous. V was cut by 1 base and J by 1 base, with 8 bases left in between. The CDR3 has 15 amino acids. From germline, CDR1 is SGHNT and CDR2 YYREEE (reference sequence). The CDR3 loop reads CASSLKGRNTGELFF. The DNA of the CDR3 is TGTGCCAGCAGCTTGAAAGGCAGGAACACCGGGGAGCTGTTTTTT. Looking up the rest from reference TRBV5-4 and TRBJ2-2 gives the full variable domain: ETGVTQSPTHLIKTRGQQVTLRCSSQSGHNTVSWYQQALGQGPQFIFQYYREEENGRGNFPPRFSGLQFPNYSSELNVNALELDDSALYLCASSLKGRNTGELFFGEGSRLTVL.

This chain connects TRBV18 to TRBJ2-1; 13 positions match TRBD2. Germline V gives CDR1 KGHSH, CDR2 LQKENI. This CDR3 has 17 amino acids. V lost 1 base and J lost 9; bases outside the gene matches: 9. The CDR3 here is CASSPLSLAGGPGEQFF. Here the CDR3 DNA reads TGTGCCAGCTCACCACTTTCACTAGCGGGAGGGCCCGGTGAGCAGTTCTTC.

Remarks on this clone: In the same sample, other DNA sequences code for this CDR3. The chain combines TRBV27 with TRBJ1-1; no clear D gene. Deletions cut 3 bases from V and 0 bases from J, with 5 bases between. Germline CDR1 and CDR2: MNHEY and SMNVEV (reference sequence). The CDR3 length is 13 residues. This chain's CDR3 is CASSFRMNTEAFF. CDR3 sequence (DNA): TGTGCCAGCAGTTTCAGAATGAACACTGAAGCTTTCTTT.

The chain joins TRBV9 to TRBJ2-5, with D hard to call. Germline CDR1 and CDR2: SGDLS and YYNGEE. The V end lost 3 bases, the J end lost 0 bases, and 15 bases lay between the germline ends. The length of the CDR3 is 16 residues. This CDR3 reads CASSEGPRVDQETQYF. CDR3 DNA: TGTGCCAGCAGCGAAGGTCCCCGGGTCGACCAAGAGACCCAGTACTTC.

This chain links TRBV7-9 with TRBJ2-1; D could derive from TRBD1 or TRBD2 (5 bases each). Trimming removed 5 bases from V and 4 bases from J, with 18 bases in between. CDR1 SEHNR and CDR2 FQNEAQ come from the germline V gene (reference sequence). This CDR3 has 16 residues. The DNA of the CDR3 is TGTGCCAGCAGCCCATGGCTCGGGACGGATTACAATGAGCAGTTCTTC. Its translation: CASSPWLGTDYNEQFF.

This chain connects TRBV28 to TRBJ2-2, with 16 bases lining up with TRBD2. With V trimmed by 6 bases and J by 5 bases, 9 bases remained unmatched. The CDR3 loop spans 18 amino acids. Germline CDR1 MDHEN, CDR2 SYDVKM. The CDR3 nucleotides are TGTGCCAGCAGAGCCCCGGGACTAGCGGGAGGGTATACCGGGGAGCTGTTTTTT. This encodes CASRAPGLAGGYTGELFF.

V and J are TRBV4-3 and TRBJ1-5; D is ambiguous. The CDR3 length is 14 residues. In germline, CDR1 is LGHNA, CDR2 YSLEER. V was pared by 1 base and J by 6 bases, with 10 bases between. DNA of the CDR3: TGCGCCAGCAGCCAAGTAGGAGGGAGTCAGCCCCAGCATTTT. Encoded protein: CASSQVGGSQPQHF.

V gene TRBV5-8 combines with J gene TRBJ2-3, with TRBD2 identical over 11 bases. The CDR3 consists of 14 residues. Germline CDR1 reads SGHTS; CDR2 reads YDEGEE. J lost 6 bases, V lost 1 base, and 1 base had no gene match. The DNA of the CDR3 is TGTGCCAGCAGCTTGACTAGCGGGAGTGATACGCAGTATTTT. The encoded protein is CASSLTSGSDTQYF. Looking up the rest from reference TRBV5-8 and TRBJ2-3 gives the full variable domain: EAGVTQSPTHLIKTRGQQATLRCSPISGHTSVYWYQQALGLGLQFLLWYDEGEERNRGNFPPRFSGRQFPNYSSELNVNALELEDSALYLCASSLTSGSDTQYFGPGTRLTVL.

This rearrangement joins TRBV7-6 to TRBJ1-2, with 7 bases matching TRBD1. The CDR3 has 20 amino acids. CDR1 is SGHVS and CDR2 is FNYEAQ in the germline V gene. With V trimmed by 5 bases and J by 1 base, 22 bases remained unmatched. The CDR3 DNA sequence: TGTGCCAGCAGCCGAAAATCGCCGGGACAGCTATTGGCCATTAACTATGGCTACACCTTC. This codes for CASSRKSPGQLLAINYGYTF.

The chain has TRBV18 and TRBJ2-3; possible D gene TRBD1, 5 bases. The CDR3 extends over 16 amino acids. Trimming pared 3 bases from V and 2 bases from J, leaving 15 bases between. The V gene's germline CDR1 is KGHSH and CDR2 LQKENI. The CDR3 DNA follows: TGTGCCAGCTCACCTGGTTACAGGAAAACCACAGATACGCAGTATTTT. It translates to CASSPGYRKTTDTQYF. The whole variable domain, filled in from reference TRBV18 and TRBJ2-3, reads NAGVMQNPRHLVRRRGQEARLRCSPMKGHSHVYWYRQLPEEGLKFMVYLQKENIIDESGMPKERFSAEFPKEGPSILRIQQVVRGDSAAYFCASSPGYRKTTDTQYFGPGTRLTVL.

The chain uses TRBV28 and TRBJ2-7; D might be TRBD1 (6 bases). The V gene lost 6 bases and the J gene lost 3 bases, with 15 bases spanning the gap. The CDR3 sequence is 14 residues long. Germline V lookup: CDR1 MDHEN, CDR2 SYDVKM. The chain's CDR3 is CASRPPPGDYEQYF. CDR3 sequence (DNA): TGTGCCAGCAGGCCCCCACCAGGGGACTACGAGCAGTACTTC.

V gene TRBV27 combines with J gene TRBJ2-7, with D possibly TRBD2 on 6 matching bases. The CDR3 has 14 residues. CDR1 and CDR2 from the germline V gene are MNHEY and SMNVEV (reference sequence). Between the trimmed V and J ends, which lost 8 bases and 3 bases, there was a span of 17 bases. The CDR3 DNA follows: TGTGCCAGCCAGCGGGCCTTAGGGAGCTACGAGCAGTACTTC. Its translation: CASQRALGSYEQYF.

V and J are TRBV28 and TRBJ2-1; D unresolved. The CDR3 length is 11 residues. V was trimmed by 5 bases and J by 6 bases, leaving 5 bases between them. CDR1 and CDR2 from the germline V gene are MDHEN and SYDVKM. CDR3 amino acids: CASSELNEQFF. DNA of the CDR3: TGTGCCAGCAGTGAACTCAATGAGCAGTTCTTC.

The chain is built from TRBV25-1 and TRBJ1-1; D is undetermined. With 4 bases removed from V and 7 bases from J, the gap between germline ends came to 13 bases. The CDR3 totals 13 residues. The V gene's germline CDR1 is MGHDK and CDR2 SYGVNS. This CDR3 reads CASSGQDAIEAFF. CDR3 DNA sequence: TGTGCCAGCAGTGGACAAGATGCGATTGAAGCTTTCTTT.